The sequence of this TCR beta chain was determined in a study of T-cell memory formation after mild COVID-19. Germline V CDR1 and CDR2: ENHRY, SYGVKD. The V segment lost 8 bases and the J segment 7 bases; nucleotides outside the gene matches: 16. The CDR3 is made up of 15 amino acids. cDNA libraries for TCR alpha and TCR beta, carrying sample barcodes and UMIs, came from 5'RACE with constant-segment primers. TCRdb re-analysed the 5' RACE reads in MiXCR, keeping a single row per CDR3 protein. The sample carries around 130,000 distinct CDR3 sequences, about 14% recorded once. This clonotype has more than one count but fewer than ten.

Material for sequencing was PBMCs or a T cell subset sorted from them (not recorded which). This sequence joins TRBV10-3 and TRBJ1-2; 7 bases map to TRBD1. This TCR derives from an adult woman who had mild COVID-19 (a few samples of this study predate the infection). Cell type and time point are not known. The CDR3 reads CAIGGLTQGVRGYTF. Written as DNA, the CDR3 is TGTGCCATCGGGGGATTAACTCAGGGGGTACGTGGCTACACCTTC.